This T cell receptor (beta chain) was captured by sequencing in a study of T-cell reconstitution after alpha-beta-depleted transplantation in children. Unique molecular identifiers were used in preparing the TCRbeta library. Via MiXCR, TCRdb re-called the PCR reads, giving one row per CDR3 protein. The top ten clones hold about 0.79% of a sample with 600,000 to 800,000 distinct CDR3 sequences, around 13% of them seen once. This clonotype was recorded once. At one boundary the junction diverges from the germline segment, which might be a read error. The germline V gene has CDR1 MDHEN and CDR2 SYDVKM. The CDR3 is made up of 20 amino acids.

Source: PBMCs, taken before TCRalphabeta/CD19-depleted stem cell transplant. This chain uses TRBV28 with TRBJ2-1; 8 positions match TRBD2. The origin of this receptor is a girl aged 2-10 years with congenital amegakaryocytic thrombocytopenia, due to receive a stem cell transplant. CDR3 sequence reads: CASSKGLGGPAGVSYIEQFF. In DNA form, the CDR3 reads TGTGCCAGCAGTAAGGGGTTGGGGGGGCCAGCGGGAGTTTCCTACATTGAGCAGTTCTTC. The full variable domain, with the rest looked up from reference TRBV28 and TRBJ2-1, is DVKVTQSSRYLVKRTGEKVFLECVQDMDHENMFWYRQDPGLGLRLIYFSYDVKMKEKGDIPEGYSVSREKKERFSLILESASTNQTSMYLCASSKGLGGPAGVSYIEQFFGPGTRLTVL.